This TCR beta chain was recovered during a study of immune characterization of retroperitoneal liposarcoma (dated by TCRdb to 2018 to 2020). Comment on this clonotype: Its antigen is currently not known. No base-level quality is on record; no much larger clone is a single base apart.

The library was made by PCR. This sample was sequenced with a NextSeq 500. In-frame beta chains were kept once TCRdb had trimmed the public reads at Q25 with fastp and called clones with MiXCR. CDR3 protein duplicates are merged, each entry listing the most common genes and DNA. Present in this sample are about 4,300 distinct CDR3 sequences, about 32% of which were seen just once. The ten largest make up 25% to 35% of the sample. The CDR3 numbers 13 residues from cysteine through phenylalanine. Of the read, only the CDR3 DNA is kept; its 39 bases are in frame from base 1. V is pruned by 4 bases and J by 4 bases, leaving 1 base of the junction without a gene match. CDR1 and CDR2 are read off the germline V gene as MNHEY and SVGAGI.

This sequence was found in a male donor with retroperitoneal liposarcoma. Sequencing was performed on tumor tissue. Recombination connected TRBV6-5 to TRBJ2-4; the central 7 bases match TRBD1. The CDR3 here reads CASSWDRKNIQYF. The DNA reads as follows: TGTGCCAGCAGTTGGGACAGAAAAAACATTCAGTACTTC.